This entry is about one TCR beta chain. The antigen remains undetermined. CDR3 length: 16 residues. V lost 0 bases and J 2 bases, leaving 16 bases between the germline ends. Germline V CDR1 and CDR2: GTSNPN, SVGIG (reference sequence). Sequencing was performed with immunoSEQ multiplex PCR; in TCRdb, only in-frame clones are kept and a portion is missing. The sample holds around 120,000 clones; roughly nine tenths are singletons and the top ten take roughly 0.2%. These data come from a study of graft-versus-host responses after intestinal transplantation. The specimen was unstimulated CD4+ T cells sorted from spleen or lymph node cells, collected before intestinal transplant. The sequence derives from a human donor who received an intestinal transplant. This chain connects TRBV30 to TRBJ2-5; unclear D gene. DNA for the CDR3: TGTGCCTGGAGTGTTGGGCACGAGCTTAGGCAAGAGACCCAGTACTTC. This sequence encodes CAWSVGHELRQETQYF. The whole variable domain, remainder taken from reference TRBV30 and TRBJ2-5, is SQTIHQWPATLVQPVGSPLSLECTVEGTSNPNLYWYRQAAGRGLQLLFYSVGIGQISSEVPQNLSASRPQDRQFILSSKKLLLSDSGFYLCAWSVGHELRQETQYFGPGTRLLVL.